A single T cell receptor (beta chain) is shown here with its context. Germline V gives CDR1 SGHNT, CDR2 YYREEE (reference sequence). V lost 1 base and J lost 11, with 18 bases in between. CDR3 length equals 15 residues. This specimen belongs to a study of T cells in Graves' hyperthyroidism and ophthalmopathy. TCR beta CDR3 region amplification was performed from RNA transcripts. First-round RT-PCR targeting the TCR CDR3 was performed with the HTBI primer set. TCRdb itself ran the multiplex PCR reads through MiXCR, one entry per CDR3 protein. The data contain roughly 330,000 distinct CDR3 sequences, around 16% of them singletons.

This clonotype was sampled from a man aged 25 to 40 with Graves' hyperthyroidism. The sample taken for sequencing was blood. The rearrangement uses TRBV5-4 and TRBJ1-4; D perhaps matches TRBD1 (6 bases). In nucleotides, the CDR3 is TGTGCCAGCAGCTTGACAGGGATCAGTGAGGGGAAACTGTTTTTT. This gives the protein CASSLTGISEGKLFF.